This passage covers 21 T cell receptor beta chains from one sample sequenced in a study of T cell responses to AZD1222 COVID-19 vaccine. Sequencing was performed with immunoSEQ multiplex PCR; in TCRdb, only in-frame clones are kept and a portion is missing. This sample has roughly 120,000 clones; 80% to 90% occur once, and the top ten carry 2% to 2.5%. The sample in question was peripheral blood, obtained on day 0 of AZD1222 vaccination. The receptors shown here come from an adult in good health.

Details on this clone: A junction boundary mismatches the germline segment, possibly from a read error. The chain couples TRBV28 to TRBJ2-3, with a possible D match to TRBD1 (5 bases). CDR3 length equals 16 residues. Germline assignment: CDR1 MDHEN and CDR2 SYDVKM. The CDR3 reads CASSSPLGRATDTQYF. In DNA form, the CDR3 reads TGTGCCAGTAGTTCCCCCCTCGGCAGGGCTACAGATACGCAGTATTTT. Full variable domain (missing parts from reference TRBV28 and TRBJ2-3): DVKVTQSSRYLVKRTGEKVFLECVQDMDHENMFWYRQDPGLGLRLIYFSYDVKMKEKGDIPEGYSVSREKKERFSLILESASTNQTSMYLCASSSPLGRATDTQYFGPGTRLTVL.

CDR3 sequence reads: CAWSPLGHGTQETQYF. The CDR3 region has the DNA TGTGCCTGGAGTCCCCTCGGGCATGGAACACAAGAGACCCAGTACTTC. This chain uses TRBV30 with TRBJ2-5; no clear D. Germline V gene data show CDR1 as GTSNPN and CDR2 as SVGIG (reference sequence). CDR3 length equals 16 residues. V was trimmed by 2 bases and J by 2 bases, leaving 18 bases between them.

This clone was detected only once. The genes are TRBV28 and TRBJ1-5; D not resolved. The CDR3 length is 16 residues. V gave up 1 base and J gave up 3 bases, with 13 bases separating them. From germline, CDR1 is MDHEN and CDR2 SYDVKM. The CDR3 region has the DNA TGTGCCAGCAGTTTATTCGACCTCCAAGTCAATCAGCCCCAGCATTTT. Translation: CASSLFDLQVNQPQHF.

The chain's CDR3 is CANSHRLNSYEQYF. The DNA for the CDR3 is TGTGCCAACTCGCATCGGTTGAACTCCTACGAGCAGTACTTC. V gene TRBV14 combines with J gene TRBJ2-7, with unresolved D. The CDR3 runs to 14 residues. CDR1 and CDR2 from the germline V gene are SGHDN and FVKESK. Trimming removed 10 bases from V and 0 bases from J, with 16 bases in between.

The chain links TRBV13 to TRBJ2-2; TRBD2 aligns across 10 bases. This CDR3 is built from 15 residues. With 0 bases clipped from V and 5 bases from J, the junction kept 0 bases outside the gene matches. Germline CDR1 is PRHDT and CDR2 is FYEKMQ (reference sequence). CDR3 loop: CASSLGLAGTGELFF. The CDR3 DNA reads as TGTGCCAGCAGCTTAGGACTAGCGGGAACCGGGGAGCTGTTTTTT.

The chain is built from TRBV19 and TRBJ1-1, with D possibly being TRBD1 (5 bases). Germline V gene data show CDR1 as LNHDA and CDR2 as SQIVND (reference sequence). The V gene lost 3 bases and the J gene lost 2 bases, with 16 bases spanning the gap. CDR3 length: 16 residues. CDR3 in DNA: TGTGCCAGTAGTATGTCAGCAGGGAGATTAAACACTGAAGCTTTCTTT. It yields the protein CASSMSAGRLNTEAFF.

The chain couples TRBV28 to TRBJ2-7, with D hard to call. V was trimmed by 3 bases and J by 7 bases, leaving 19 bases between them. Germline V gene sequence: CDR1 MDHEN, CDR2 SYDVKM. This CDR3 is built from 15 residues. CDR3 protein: CASSFPPGNKGEQYF. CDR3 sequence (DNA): TGTGCCAGCAGTTTCCCCCCGGGCAACAAGGGAGAGCAGTACTTC.

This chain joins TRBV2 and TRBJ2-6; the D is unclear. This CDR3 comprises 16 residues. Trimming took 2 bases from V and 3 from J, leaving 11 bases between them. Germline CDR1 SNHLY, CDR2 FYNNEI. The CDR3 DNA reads TGTGCCAGCAGTGAATTCAGGTCAGGTGGGGCCAACGTCCTGACTTTC. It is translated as CASSEFRSGGANVLTF.

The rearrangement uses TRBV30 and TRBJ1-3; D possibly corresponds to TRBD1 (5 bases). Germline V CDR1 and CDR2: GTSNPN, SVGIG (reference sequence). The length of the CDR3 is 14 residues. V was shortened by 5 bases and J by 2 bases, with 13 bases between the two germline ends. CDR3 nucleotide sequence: TGTGCCTGGCGGCTTGGACACCCTGGAAACACCATATATTTT. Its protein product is CAWRLGHPGNTIYF.

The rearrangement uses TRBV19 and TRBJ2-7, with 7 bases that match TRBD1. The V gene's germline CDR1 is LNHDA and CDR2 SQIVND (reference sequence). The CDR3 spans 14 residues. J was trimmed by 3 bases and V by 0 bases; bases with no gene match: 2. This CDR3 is CASSIEAGGYEQYF. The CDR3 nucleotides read TGTGCCAGTAGTATAGAGGCAGGGGGCTACGAGCAGTACTTC.

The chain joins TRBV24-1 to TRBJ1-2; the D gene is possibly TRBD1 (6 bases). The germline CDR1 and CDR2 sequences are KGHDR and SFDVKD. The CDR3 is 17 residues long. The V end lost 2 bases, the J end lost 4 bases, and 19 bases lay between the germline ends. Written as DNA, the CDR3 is TGTGCCACCAGTGATTCATGGGGGGGCCAGGGAGGCTATGGCTACACCTTC. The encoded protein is CATSDSWGGQGGYGYTF.

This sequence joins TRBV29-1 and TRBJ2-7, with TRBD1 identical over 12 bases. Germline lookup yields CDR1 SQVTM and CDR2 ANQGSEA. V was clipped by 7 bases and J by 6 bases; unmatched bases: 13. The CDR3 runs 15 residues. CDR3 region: CSAATGQGAGGEQYF. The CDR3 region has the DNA TGCAGCGCCGCGACGGGACAGGGGGCAGGGGGCGAGCAGTACTTC.

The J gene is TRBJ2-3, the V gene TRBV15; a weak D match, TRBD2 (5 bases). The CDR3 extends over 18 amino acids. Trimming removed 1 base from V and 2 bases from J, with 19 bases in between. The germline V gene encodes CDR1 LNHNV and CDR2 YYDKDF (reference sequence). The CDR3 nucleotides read TGTGCCACCAGCAGAGGGGTTGGGCTAGCCGATACCACAGATACGCAGTATTTT. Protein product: CATSRGVGLADTTDTQYF.

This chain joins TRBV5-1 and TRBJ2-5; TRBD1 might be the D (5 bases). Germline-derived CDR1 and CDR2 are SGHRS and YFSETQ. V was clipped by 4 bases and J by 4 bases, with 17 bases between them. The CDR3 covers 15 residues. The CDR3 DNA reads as TGCGCCAGCAGCACCGAACCCGACAGACGAGAGACCCAGTACTTC. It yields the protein CASSTEPDRRETQYF.

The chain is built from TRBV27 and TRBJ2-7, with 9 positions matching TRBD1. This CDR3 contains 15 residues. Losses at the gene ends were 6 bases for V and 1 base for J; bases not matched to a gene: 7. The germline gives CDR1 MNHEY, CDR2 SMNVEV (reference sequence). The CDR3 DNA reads TGTGCCAGCAGGATACAGGGGGCTGTGTCCTACGAGCAGTACTTC. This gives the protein CASRIQGAVSYEQYF.

The CDR3 DNA follows: TGTGCCAGCACCAACAGGGGCCTCCCAGAGACCCAGTACTTC. It codes for CASTNRGLPETQYF. The chain carries TRBV21-1 and TRBJ2-5; no check of the table's D call, TRBD1, against the DNA was made. TRBV21-1 is a known pseudogene. The CDR3 is made up of 14 amino acids.

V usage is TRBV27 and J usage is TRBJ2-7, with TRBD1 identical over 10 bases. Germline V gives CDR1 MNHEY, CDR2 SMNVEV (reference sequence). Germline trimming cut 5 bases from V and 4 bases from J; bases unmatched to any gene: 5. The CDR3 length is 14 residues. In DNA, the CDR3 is TGTGCCAGCAGTCCTGACAGGGGGCCGTACGAGCAGTACTTC. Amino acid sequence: CASSPDRGPYEQYF.

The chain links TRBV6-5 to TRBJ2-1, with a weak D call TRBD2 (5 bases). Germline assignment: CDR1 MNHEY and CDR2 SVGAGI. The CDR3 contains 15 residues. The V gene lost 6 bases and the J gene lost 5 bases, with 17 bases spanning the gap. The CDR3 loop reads CASRALFGDHNEQFF. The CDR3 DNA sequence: TGTGCCAGCAGGGCCCTTTTCGGGGATCACAATGAGCAGTTCTTC.

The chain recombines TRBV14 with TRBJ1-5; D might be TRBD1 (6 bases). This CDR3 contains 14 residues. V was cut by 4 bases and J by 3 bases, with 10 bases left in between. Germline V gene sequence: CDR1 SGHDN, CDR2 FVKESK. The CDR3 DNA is TGTGCCAGCAGCCTTCAGGGGCCCAATCAGCCCCAGCATTTT. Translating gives CASSLQGPNQPQHF.

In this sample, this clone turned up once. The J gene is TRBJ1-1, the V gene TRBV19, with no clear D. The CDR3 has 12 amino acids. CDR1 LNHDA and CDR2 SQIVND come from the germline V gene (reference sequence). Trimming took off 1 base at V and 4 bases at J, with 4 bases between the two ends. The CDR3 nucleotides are TGTGCCAGTAGTATAGGGTCCACTGAAGCTTTCTTT. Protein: CASSIGSTEAFF.

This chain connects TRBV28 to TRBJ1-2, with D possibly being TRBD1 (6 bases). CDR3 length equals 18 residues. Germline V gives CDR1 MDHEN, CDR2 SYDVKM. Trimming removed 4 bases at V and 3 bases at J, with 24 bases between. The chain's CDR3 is CASSSSTPDSPGDYGYTF. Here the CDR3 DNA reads TGTGCCAGCAGTTCCTCGACCCCGGACAGTCCAGGGGACTATGGCTACACCTTC.